Listed below are T cell receptor beta chains from one sample, sequenced in a study of blood T cell repertoires in COVID-19. Assay used: immunoSEQ multiplex PCR; TCRdb lists only in-frame clones, some missing. The data show 130,000 or so clones, with approximately 90% seen just once and around 4.5% held by the top ten. The source material was peripheral blood. These TCRs come from a man aged 55 to 69 with COVID-19, enrolled during active disease. Each CDR3 is given with its conserved first and last residue. Each record gives: clone size, D gene, V gene, J gene, CDR3 DNA, CDR3 protein. The D gene is left open where the match is weak. Expanded clones are given a class, and other clones once, few, many or no size at all.

>.|.|TRBV5-1|TRBJ2-3
TGCGCCAGCAGCCTGGACTCCCCTAGCACAGATACGCAGTATTTT
CASSLDSPSTDTQYF
>.|.|TRBV30|TRBJ1-5
TGTGCCTGGAGTGGATCGGGAGGAGGGCCCCAGCATTTT
CAWSGSGGGPQHF
>.|.|TRBV11-2|TRBJ1-4
TGTGCCAGCAGCCCCGGGGTGGAAAAACTGTTTTTT
CASSPGVEKLFF
>many|.|TRBV3-1/TRBV3-2|TRBJ2-7
TGTGCCAGCAGCCAGACATGGGAGCAGTACTTC
CASSQTWEQYF
>.|.|TRBV7-8|TRBJ2-7
TGTGCCAGCAGCGCGATGGTGGGGGGCGAGCAGTACTTC
CASSAMVGGEQYF
>.|TRBD1|TRBV5-1|TRBJ1-4
TGCGCCAGCAGCTTCCTGGACAGGGGGGACGAAAAACTGTTTTTT
CASSFLDRGDEKLFF
>.|TRBD1|TRBV18|TRBJ2-6
TGTGCCAGCTCAAACGCCGGGACAGGGAGCTCTGGGGCCAACGTCCTGACTTTC
CASSNAGTGSSGANVLTF
>.|.|TRBV7-9|TRBJ2-7
TGTGCCAGCAGCTTAGGGGCAGGGGTCCAATACGAGCAGTACTTC
CASSLGAGVQYEQYF
>.|.|TRBV7-3|TRBJ1-1
TGTGCCAGCAGATTGGGACACCAGAACACTGAAGCTTTCTTT
CASRLGHQNTEAFF
>.|.|TRBV7-2|TRBJ2-7
TGTGCCAGCAGCTTAGTGGGCCACGAGCAGTACTTC
CASSLVGHEQYF
>.|TRBD1|TRBV30|TRBJ1-1
TGTGCCTGGCTAAGACAGGGTGATACTGAAGCTTTCTTT
CAWLRQGDTEAFF
>.|TRBD1|TRBV14|TRBJ2-2
TGTGCCAGCAGCCTACCGGGACAGGGAGTTACCGGGGAGCTGTTTTTT
CASSLPGQGVTGELFF
>.|TRBD1|TRBV7-9|TRBJ2-1
TGTGCCAGCAGCGTGACGACAGGGACCTCCTACAATGAGCAGTTCTTC
CASSVTTGTSYNEQFF
>.|.|TRBV7-3|TRBJ2-5
TGTGCCAGCAGCCTGGTCCAGGAAGAGACCCAGTACTTC
CASSLVQEETQYF
>.|TRBD1|TRBV29-1|TRBJ2-7
TGCAGCGTTGAAAGGGGACAGGGAGGAAACGAGCAGTACTTC
CSVERGQGGNEQYF
>.|TRBD1|TRBV18|TRBJ1-3
TGTGCCAGCTCAATTCTCGGACAGGGTGCCCATGATCCTGGAAACACCATATATTTT
CASSILGQGAHDPGNTIYF
>.|TRBD1|TRBV18|TRBJ1-5
TGTGCCAGCTCATCCGGACAGGGCAATCAGCCCCAGCATTTT
CASSSGQGNQPQHF
>.|.|TRBV29-1|TRBJ1-3
TGCAGCGTGGCCGGTGACACCGGCTATGGAAACACCATATATTTT
CSVAGDTGYGNTIYF
>once|.|TRBV4-2|TRBJ1-1
TGTGCCAGCAGCCAAGATGGGGACGGGACAGAAGCTTTCTTT
CASSQDGDGTEAFF
>.|.|TRBV7-6|TRBJ1-4
TGTGCCAGCAGCTTGGGGGGATCAACTAATGAAAAACTGTTTTTT
CASSLGGSTNEKLFF
>.|.|TRBV4-3|TRBJ1-5
TGCGCCAGCAGCCAATCTCAGGATCAGCCCCAGCATTTT
CASSQSQDQPQHF
>.|TRBD2|TRBV18|TRBJ2-2
TGTGCCAGCTCACCTGGACTAGCCCTTGGCGGGGAGCTGTTTTTT
CASSPGLALGGELFF
>once|.|TRBV18|TRBJ2-7
TGTGCCAGCTCATCACAACGGGGGTACGAGCAGTACTTC
CASSSQRGYEQYF
>.|TRBD2|TRBV4-2|TRBJ2-2
TGTGCCAGCAGCCAGGTAGGACTAGCGGGTGAAAACACCGGGGAGCTGTTTTTT
CASSQVGLAGENTGELFF
>.|TRBD2|TRBV7-9|TRBJ2-3
TGTGCCAGCAGCCCACTAACACTAGCGACAGATACGCAGTATTTT
CASSPLTLATDTQYF
>.|.|TRBV29-1|TRBJ2-2
TGCAGCGTTGCCGGGAACACCGGGGAGCTGTTTTTT
CSVAGNTGELFF
>.|TRBD1|TRBV6-5|TRBJ1-6
TGTGCCAGCGGGGACCGGGACAGCTATTCACCCCTCCACTTT
CASGDRDSYSPLHF
>.|.|TRBV7-9|TRBJ1-1
TGTGCCAGCAGCTTACGGGAGAACACTGAAGCTTTCTTT
CASSLRENTEAFF
>.|.|TRBV10-1|TRBJ2-5
TGCGCCAGCAGTGAGTCGAAGGACACCCAAGAGACCCAGTACTTC
CASSESKDTQETQYF
>.|.|TRBV28|TRBJ2-7
TGTGCCAGCAGTCCAGCACCTCCAGGGGACTACGAGCAGTACTTC
CASSPAPPGDYEQYF
>.|.|TRBV29-1|TRBJ1-2
TGCAGCGTTGATGGGGGCCCTGGCTACACCTTC
CSVDGGPGYTF
>.|.|TRBV5-4|TRBJ1-4
TGTGCCAGCAGCTTTGCCGGGGAAAAACTGTTTTTT
CASSFAGEKLFF
>.|TRBD1|TRBV30|TRBJ1-2
TGTGCCTGGACCCCGGACAGGGGTGGCTACACCTTC
CAWTPDRGGYTF
>.|.|TRBV24-1|TRBJ1-2
TGTGCCACCAGTGTTTCAGGGGCGCTTGGCTACACCTTC
CATSVSGALGYTF
>.|TRBD1|TRBV5-6|TRBJ1-2
TGTGCCAGCAGCTTCGAGATGGGACAGGGGACATTCATTGCGGGCTACACCTTC
CASSFEMGQGTFIAGYTF
>.|TRBD1|TRBV5-1|TRBJ1-3
TGCGCCAGCAGCTTACAGGGGTCTGGAAACACCATATATTTT
CASSLQGSGNTIYF
>.|TRBD1|TRBV2|TRBJ2-7
TGTGCCAGCAGCTCACAGGGGGCGGAATACGAGCAGTACTTC
CASSSQGAEYEQYF
>.|.|TRBV12-3/TRBV12-4|TRBJ2-2
TGTGCCAGCAGTTCAGGAATCGGGGAGCTGTTTTTT
CASSSGIGELFF
>.|.|TRBV18|TRBJ1-1
TGTGCCAGCTCACCAGCTCCCGTGGGGCTCTACGGCACTGAAGCTTTCTTT
CASSPAPVGLYGTEAFF
>once|.|TRBV18|TRBJ2-3
TGTGCCAGCTCACCTCTCGGGACTAGCACAGATACGCAGTATTTT
CASSPLGTSTDTQYF
>.|.|TRBV7-9|TRBJ2-6
TGTGCCAGCAGCTTAGAAGGGGCTGAGGCCAACGTCCTGACTTTC
CASSLEGAEANVLTF
>.|TRBD1|TRBV5-6|TRBJ1-4
TGTGCCAGCAGCCGGTGGGCAGGGGGTTATGAAAAACTGTTTTTT
CASSRWAGGYEKLFF
>medium-sized|.|TRBV10-2|TRBJ1-5
TGCGCCAGCAGTGAGTCCTCCAATCAGCCCCAGCATTTT
CASSESSNQPQHF
>.|TRBD1|TRBV6-2/TRBV6-3|TRBJ1-2
TGTGCCAGCAGCCCCGAAGACGACAGGGTCCTCGTTGACTACACCTTC
CASSPEDDRVLVDYTF
>.|.|TRBV7-2|TRBJ1-1
TGTGCCAGCAGCTTCGCGGGGAACACTGAAGCTTTCTTT
CASSFAGNTEAFF
>once|.|TRBV14|TRBJ2-4
TGTGCCAGCAGCCGAATAGGGGACACAAACATTCAGTACTTC
CASSRIGDTNIQYF
>.|TRBD2|TRBV29-1|TRBJ2-2
TGCAGCGTTGAATGGCTAGCGGACACCGGGGAGCTGTTTTTT
CSVEWLADTGELFF
>.|.|TRBV12-2|TRBJ2-1
TGTGCAAGTCGCTGTGGAGGGGGCAGAGAGCAGTTCTTC
CASRCGGGREQFF
>.|TRBD2|TRBV11-2|TRBJ2-3
TGTGCCAGCAGCTCATCACTAGCGGGGGGGCACAAAACAGATACGCAGTATTTT
CASSSSLAGGHKTDTQYF
>.|.|TRBV18|TRBJ1-2
TGTGCCAGCTCACCACCGGGGGGTGGCTACACCTTC
CASSPPGGGYTF
>.|.|TRBV4-1|TRBJ1-6
TGCGCCAGCAGCCGGGTGCAGGGCATGGGTTCACCCCTCCACTTT
CASSRVQGMGSPLHF
>.|.|TRBV6-5|TRBJ2-7
TGTGCCAGCACCCGAAGGAGGGTTCACGAGCAGTACTTC
CASTRRRVHEQYF
>.|TRBD1|TRBV5-8|TRBJ2-3
TGTGCCAGCAGCTTAGGACAGGGCCCCCGCACAGATACGCAGTATTTT
CASSLGQGPRTDTQYF
>.|TRBD1|TRBV6-1|TRBJ1-2
TGTGCCAGCAGTGAGACAGGGAGGAACTATGGCTACACCTTC
CASSETGRNYGYTF
>.|.|TRBV4-1|TRBJ1-1
TGCGCCAGCAGCCAAGATCCAGGGGTGAACACTGAAGCTTTCTTT
CASSQDPGVNTEAFF